This T cell receptor (beta chain) was documented in a study of T cell responses to AZD1222 COVID-19 vaccine. General study results and limits: Following two doses of AZD1222, Spike-specific TCR breadth and depth rose.

As concerns this clone: The antigen remains undetermined.

Produced via immunoSEQ multiplex PCR; TCRdb's table is partial and in-frame only. Among some 120,000 clones, around 88% were seen once, and the ten largest hold 4% to 6%. From germline, CDR1 is DFQATT and CDR2 SNEGSKA (reference sequence). The CDR3 loop spans 18 amino acids. V lost 3 bases, J lost 3 bases, and 24 bases lay in between. The chain employs TRBV20-1 and TRBJ1-5, with D tentatively TRBD1 (6 bases). Sample: peripheral blood, taken on day 0 of AZD1222 vaccination. The sequence was collected from an adult in good health. The CDR3 DNA reads as TGCAGTGCTAGTCCAACCAACTCCGGGACACGTATCAATCAGCCCCAGCATTTT. This translates into CSASPTNSGTRINQPQHF.